These 25 T cell receptor beta chains originate from one sample sequenced in a study of blood T cell repertoires in COVID-19. Here immunoSEQ multiplex PCR was the method, and the copy in TCRdb shows in-frame clones only, minus some. The data hold fewer than 200,000 clones, with 87% observed a single time. Specimen: peripheral blood. These receptors all stem from a woman aged 65 to 85 with COVID-19, enrolled during active disease.

This clone has only one observation. The rearrangement joins TRBV7-3 to TRBJ2-1; TRBD2 matches at 14 bases. CDR3 length: 18 residues. CDR1 is SGHTA, CDR2 FQGTGA, per germline. Trimming cost V 3 bases and J 9 bases; bases outside gene matches: 13. The CDR3 loop reads CASSLLPGGTSGSSEQFF. CDR3 in DNA: TGTGCCAGCAGCTTGCTGCCGGGCGGGACTAGCGGGAGCAGTGAGCAGTTCTTC.

The V call is TRBV19, the J call TRBJ2-7; D remains unclear. V shed 3 bases and J shed 0 bases, with 12 bases lying between them. Germline V gene data show CDR1 as LNHDA and CDR2 as SQIVND (reference sequence). CDR3 length: 15 amino acids. The CDR3 loop is CASSISAVSSYEQYF. DNA for the CDR3: TGTGCCAGTAGTATCTCGGCGGTCTCCTCCTACGAGCAGTACTTC.

The sample holds one count of this clone. The chain employs TRBV3-1 (or the pseudogene TRBV3-2) and TRBJ1-2, with 11 positions matching TRBD1. Germline V gene lookup returns CDR1 LGHDT and CDR2 YNNKEL (reference sequence). J lost 4 bases, V lost 6 bases, and 4 bases had no gene match. The CDR3 consists of 14 residues. The CDR3 nucleotides read TGTGCCAGCAGTCACGGGACAGGGGGCTATGGCTACACCTTC. Translating gives CASSHGTGGYGYTF.

This rearrangement joins TRBV19 to TRBJ2-7; 8 positions match TRBD2. Germline V gene lookup returns CDR1 LNHDA and CDR2 SQIVND (reference sequence). CDR3 length: 13 amino acids. Unmatched junction bases numbered 1, after V lost 5 bases and J lost 1 base. CDR3 region: CASSRGRSYEQYF. The CDR3 nucleotides read TGTGCCAGTAGTCGCGGGAGGTCCTACGAGCAGTACTTC.

In this sample, this clone turned up a few times. This rearrangement joins TRBV7-8 to TRBJ2-3; 8 nucleotides align to TRBD1. This CDR3 is built from 13 residues. Losses at the gene ends were 8 bases for V and 0 bases for J; bases not matched to a gene: 1. The germline V gene has CDR1 SGHVS and CDR2 FQNEAQ. CDR3 DNA: TGTGCCAGCCGACAGGGGAGCACAGATACGCAGTATTTT. Translation gives CASRQGSTDTQYF.

V and J are TRBV3-1 (or the pseudogene TRBV3-2) and TRBJ2-7; D is perhaps TRBD2 (5 bases). The CDR3 consists of 13 residues. The germline V and J ends were trimmed by 4 bases and 4 bases, with 11 bases remaining between them. CDR1 is LGHDT and CDR2 is YNNKEL in the germline V gene (reference sequence). The CDR3 is CASSPFGSYEQYF. CDR3 bases: TGTGCCAGCAGCCCGTTTGGGAGTTACGAGCAGTACTTC.

This clone has more than one count but fewer than ten. The chain links TRBV3-1 (or the pseudogene TRBV3-2) to TRBJ2-5, with 8 positions matching TRBD2. V shed 4 bases and J 5 bases; nucleotides not matched to a gene: 9. CDR1 is LGHDT, CDR2 YNNKEL, per germline (reference sequence). This CDR3 region has 15 residues. The CDR3 here is CASSRSGGRTETQYF. As DNA, the CDR3 is TGTGCCAGCAGCCGTTCGGGGGGGAGAACTGAGACCCAGTACTTC.

V and J are TRBV5-5 and TRBJ1-5, with 8 bases matching TRBD1. With 4 bases clipped from V and 3 bases from J, the junction kept 9 bases outside the gene matches. Germline V gene sequence: CDR1 SGHKS, CDR2 YYEKEE (reference sequence). The CDR3 length is 16 residues. The chain's CDR3 is CASSGGTGTANQPQHF. In DNA form, the CDR3 reads TGTGCCAGCAGCGGCGGGACAGGCACCGCCAATCAGCCCCAGCATTTT.

CDR3 protein: CASSAGLMTGELFF. CDR3 coding DNA: TGTGCCAGCAGCGCGGGACTTATGACCGGGGAGCTGTTTTTT. J is TRBJ2-2 and V is TRBV5-4; the D gene is possibly TRBD2 (6 bases). The CDR3 length is 14 residues. Germline V gene data show CDR1 as SGHNT and CDR2 as YYREEE (reference sequence). The ends were cut back, 4 bases at V and 5 bases at J, with 12 bases in the middle.

This chain links TRBV4-3 with TRBJ2-3; 12 bases are a match to TRBD2. The CDR3 contains 17 residues. CDR1 and CDR2 (germline): LGHNA, YSLEER. With 0 bases clipped from V and 2 bases from J, the junction kept 3 bases outside the gene matches. This chain's CDR3 is CASSQDWTSGITDTQYF. In DNA form, the CDR3 reads TGCGCCAGCAGCCAAGACTGGACTAGCGGGATCACAGATACGCAGTATTTT.

The chain employs TRBV6-5 and TRBJ1-6; 8 nucleotides line up with TRBD1. The CDR3 spans 13 residues. V shed 8 bases, J shed 8 bases, and the junction held 5 bases outside the gene matches. From germline, CDR1 is MNHEY and CDR2 SVGAGI. The CDR3 loop reads CASRTGTHSPLHF. The CDR3 DNA follows: TGTGCCAGCCGGACAGGGACTCATTCACCCCTCCACTTT.

This clone was found once. The V call is TRBV7-2, the J call TRBJ1-1; no reliable D call. V dropped 2 bases and J dropped 1 base, with 5 bases sitting between them. Germline lookup yields CDR1 SGHTA and CDR2 FQGNSA. The CDR3 length is 13 residues. CDR3 DNA sequence: TGTGCCAGCAGCTTACGGGGGAACACTGAAGCTTTCTTT. Amino acid sequence: CASSLRGNTEAFF.

The J gene is TRBJ2-7, the V gene TRBV9, with TRBD2 identical over 13 bases. The CDR3 loop spans 15 amino acids. Germline assignment: CDR1 SGDLS and CDR2 YYNGEE. V dropped 1 base and J dropped 5; count of bases not matched to a gene: 3. Here the CDR3 reads CASSVTGLAGNEQYF. CDR3 bases: TGTGCCAGCAGCGTAACGGGACTAGCGGGGAACGAGCAGTACTTC. The variable domain in full, completed from reference TRBV9 and TRBJ2-7, reads DSGVTQTPKHLITATGQRVTLRCSPRSGDLSVYWYQQSLDQGLQFLIQYYNGEERAKGNILERFSAQQFPDLHSELNLSSLELGDSALYFCASSVTGLAGNEQYFGPGTRLTVT.

This clone was recorded once. The chain carries TRBV19 and TRBJ2-7; 8 bases match TRBD1. CDR1 is LNHDA, CDR2 SQIVND, per germline (reference sequence). The CDR3 loop spans 15 amino acids. V dropped 1 base and J dropped 1; count of bases not matched to a gene: 3. The CDR3 loop is CASSIGGTGSYEQYF. Here the CDR3 DNA reads TGTGCCAGTAGTATAGGTGGGACAGGTTCCTACGAGCAGTACTTC.

The gene calls are TRBV7-2 and TRBJ1-5; perhaps TRBD1 as D (6 bases). Germline V gives CDR1 SGHTA, CDR2 FQGNSA. Trimming took 6 bases from V and 4 from J, leaving 10 bases between them. CDR3 length: 13 amino acids. The CDR3 DNA follows: TGTGCCAGCAGTTTTCAGGGGAATCAGCCCCAGCATTTT. Protein: CASSFQGNQPQHF.

This clone was picked up one time. The chain carries TRBV6-5 and TRBJ1-5; 7 bases fit TRBD1. Germline V gene sequence: CDR1 MNHEY, CDR2 SVGAGI. The CDR3 contains 15 residues. J lost 3 bases, V lost 0 bases, and 2 bases had no gene match. The CDR3 loop is CASSYSGQSNQPQHF. The CDR3 coding sequence is TGTGCCAGCAGTTACTCGGGACAGTCCAATCAGCCCCAGCATTTT.

The chain combines TRBV21-1 with TRBJ1-2. TRBV21-1 constitutes a pseudogene. The CDR3 consists of 21 residues. CDR3 bases: TGTGCCAGCAGCAACCCCCCCCACTTCGACCGTACTATTAGGTCTAACTATGGCTACACCTTC. Protein sequence: CASSNPPHFDRTIRSNYGYTF.

In this sample, this clone turned up once. This chain uses TRBV7-8 with TRBJ1-1; 9 nucleotides align to TRBD1. The germline gives CDR1 SGHVS, CDR2 FQNEAQ. The CDR3 is 16 residues long. The trim removed 8 bases at V and 6 bases at J, leaving 16 bases unmatched. The CDR3 protein is CASGTHPWDRVAEAFF. DNA of the CDR3: TGTGCCAGCGGCACCCACCCTTGGGACAGGGTAGCTGAAGCTTTCTTT.

This sequence joins TRBV7-2 and TRBJ1-2, with unresolved D. V was pared by 3 bases and J by 4 bases, with 6 bases between. Germline lookup yields CDR1 SGHTA and CDR2 FQGNSA. This CDR3 region has 12 residues. In nucleotides, the CDR3 is TGTGCCAGCAGCTTCAGTGGCTATGGCTACACCTTC. The encoded protein is CASSFSGYGYTF.

The chain links TRBV12-5 to TRBJ2-3; D might be TRBD2 (5 bases). The CDR3 is 14 amino acids. The ends were cut back, 6 bases at V and 5 bases at J, with 15 bases in the middle. Germline CDR1 is LGHNT and CDR2 is FRNRAP. The CDR3: CASGPRAGGDTQYF. The DNA for the CDR3 is TGTGCTAGTGGCCCCCGGGCAGGAGGAGATACGCAGTATTTT.

V and J are TRBV7-3 and TRBJ1-1; 8 nucleotides line up with TRBD1. The CDR3 runs 16 residues. Trimming removed 5 bases from V and 5 bases from J; junction bases left unmatched: 13. The germline V gene encodes CDR1 SGHTA and CDR2 FQGTGA. Here the CDR3 DNA reads TGTGCCAGCAGCCGGACGTGGACAGGGATCCCGACTGAAGCTTTCTTT. Its translation: CASSRTWTGIPTEAFF.

The chain employs TRBV6-5 and TRBJ1-1, with a tentative D call TRBD1 (6 bases). Germline-derived CDR1 and CDR2 are MNHEY and SVGAGI. Trimming stripped 5 bases from V and 2 bases from J, with 12 bases between. This CDR3 has 14 residues. CDR3 sequence (DNA): TGTGCCAGCAGTCCTTGGACAGAAAACACTGAAGCTTTCTTT. It is translated as CASSPWTENTEAFF.

The chain's CDR3 is CASTEFSGNTIYF. In nucleotides, the CDR3 is TGTGCCAGTACCGAGTTCTCTGGAAACACCATATATTTT. This chain links TRBV19 with TRBJ1-3, with D unresolved. The CDR3 sequence is 13 residues long. V gave up 7 bases and J gave up 0 bases, with 7 bases separating them. Germline CDR1 is LNHDA and CDR2 is SQIVND (reference sequence).

The count of this clone is one. The chain couples TRBV12-5 to TRBJ2-3, with TRBD2 as a possible D gene (6 bases). V was trimmed by 7 bases and J by 4 bases, leaving 12 bases between them. CDR1 is LGHNT, CDR2 FRNRAP, per germline. The CDR3 has 13 residues. CDR3 sequence: CASALSGADTQYF. Here the CDR3 DNA reads TGTGCTAGTGCCCTATCGGGGGCAGATACGCAGTATTTT.

The chain couples TRBV6-5 to TRBJ1-1; no clear D. Between the trimmed V and J ends, which lost 3 bases and 1 base, there was a span of 9 bases. CDR3 length: 14 residues. The germline CDR1 and CDR2 sequences are MNHEY and SVGAGI. The CDR3 DNA sequence: TGTGCCAGCAGTTATGATGGTAGGAACACTGAAGCTTTCTTT. This translates into CASSYDGRNTEAFF.